These 3 T cell receptor beta chains originate from one sample sequenced in a study of blood T cell repertoires in COVID-19. The method was immunoSEQ multiplex PCR; TCRdb's version includes in-frame clones alone and lacks a portion of them. Of under 200,000 clones listed, roughly 77% were seen once; the top ten hold over 5%. Sequencing was performed on peripheral blood. These receptors were obtained from a woman between 35 and 50 years old with COVID-19, enrolled during active disease.

V is TRBV27 and J is TRBJ1-6; 8 bases map to TRBD1. The CDR3 covers 15 residues. V was clipped by 8 bases and J by 6 bases; unmatched bases: 9. Germline CDR1 MNHEY, CDR2 SMNVEV (reference sequence). CDR3 sequence: CASRPQGAFNSPLHF. The CDR3 region has the DNA TGTGCCAGCCGGCCCCAGGGGGCCTTTAATTCACCCCTCCACTTT.

This chain joins TRBV20-1 and TRBJ1-5; D is perhaps TRBD1 (5 bases). Germline loops: CDR1 DFQATT, CDR2 SNEGSKA (reference sequence). The CDR3 extends over 11 amino acids. Trimming pared 3 bases from V and 7 bases from J, leaving 7 bases between. The CDR3: CSASRGQPQHF. In DNA, the CDR3 is TGCAGTGCTAGTAGGGGACAGCCCCAGCATTTT.

This chain uses TRBV4-3 with TRBJ1-1; D not resolved. Per the germline V gene, CDR1 is LGHNA and CDR2 is YSLEER. This CDR3 spans 13 amino acids. The V gene lost 1 base and the J gene lost 4 bases, with 7 bases spanning the gap. The DNA for the CDR3 is TGCGCCAGCAGCCAAGTTTTCAGCACTGAAGCTTTCTTT. Its protein product is CASSQVFSTEAFF.